These T cell receptor beta chains were read from a single sample in a study of T cell responses to AZD1222 COVID-19 vaccine. Repertoires were generated with immunoSEQ multiplex PCR, while TCRdb's copy carries only in-frame clones and drops some. The sample has about 120,000 clones, around 86% seen once; the top ten hold around 7.7%. Specimen: peripheral blood, collected on day 0 of AZD1222 vaccination. These receptors all come from an adult in good health. CDR3s include the opening cysteine and the closing phenylalanine or tryptophan. Fields, in order: D gene, J gene, V gene, clone size, CDR3 protein, CDR3 DNA. The D gene is left open where the match is weak. Not all rows give a size; the values are once, few, many and, for expanded clones, a class.

TRBD1,TRBJ2-7,TRBV28,NA,CASSSPGGTGIYEQYF,TGTGCCAGCAGTTCCCCCGGCGGGACAGGAATCTACGAGCAGTACTTC
NA,TRBJ2-5,TRBV5-1,NA,CASSSTQETQYF,TGCGCCAGCAGCTCGACTCAAGAGACCCAGTACTTC
TRBD2,TRBJ2-1,TRBV7-8,NA,CASSPWTSGGGNEQFF,TGTGCCAGCAGCCCCTGGACTAGCGGCGGGGGCAATGAGCAGTTCTTC
TRBD2,TRBJ2-1,TRBV6-5,NA,CASSYYSGRDNEQFF,TGTGCCAGCAGTTACTACAGCGGGAGGGACAATGAGCAGTTCTTC
NA,TRBJ1-6,TRBV28,NA,CASMGSSYNSPLHF,TGTGCCAGCATGGGCAGCTCCTATAATTCACCCCTCCACTTT
NA,TRBJ1-4,TRBV7-8,few,CASRERGDEKLFF,TGTGCCAGCAGGGAAAGGGGGGATGAAAAACTGTTTTTT
NA,TRBJ2-2,TRBV19,NA,CASSIRDTNTGELFF,TGTGCCAGTAGTATCCGGGACACGAACACCGGGGAGCTGTTTTTT
TRBD2,TRBJ2-1,TRBV28,NA,CASRLAGGLYNEQFF,TGTGCCAGCAGGTTGGCGGGGGGCCTATACAATGAGCAGTTCTTC
NA,TRBJ1-2,TRBV28,NA,CASSLTAAYGYTF,TGTGCCAGCAGTTTAACGGCAGCCTATGGCTACACCTTC
NA,TRBJ2-1,TRBV4-2,once,CASSQDYRGSYNEQFF,TGTGCCAGCAGCCAAGATTATAGGGGCTCCTACAATGAGCAGTTCTTC
NA,TRBJ1-2,TRBV4-1,NA,CASSQILQGTYGYTF,TGCGCCAGCAGCCAAATTCTACAGGGAACCTATGGCTACACCTTC
NA,TRBJ1-2,TRBV7-3,NA,CASSAGGQEGTMYGYTF,TGTGCCAGTAGCGCGGGTGGGCAGGAGGGGACCATGTATGGCTACACCTTC
TRBD1,TRBJ1-6,TRBV18,NA,CASSPGQGANSPLHF,TGTGCCAGCTCACCAGGACAGGGGGCTAATTCACCCCTCCACTTT
NA,TRBJ1-5,TRBV5-8,NA,CASSSWSASNQPQHF,TGTGCCAGCAGCTCCTGGTCCGCTAGCAATCAGCCCCAGCATTTT
NA,TRBJ2-3,TRBV5-1,NA,CASSDEDFRTDTQYF,TGCGCCAGCAGCGACGAGGATTTTCGTACAGATACGCAGTATTTT
NA,TRBJ2-1,TRBV27,NA,CASTQPRDKGNEQFF,TGTGCCAGCACCCAACCCCGGGACAAGGGGAATGAGCAGTTCTTC
NA,TRBJ2-7,TRBV6-5,NA,CASSYPDSYEQYF,TGTGCCAGCAGTTACCCGGATAGTTACGAGCAGTACTTC
TRBD1,TRBJ2-7,TRBV7-9,NA,CASSWTGRNEQYF,TGTGCCAGCAGCTGGACAGGGAGGAACGAGCAGTACTTC
TRBD2,TRBJ2-1,TRBV20-1,once,CSASLAGPYNEQFF,TGCAGTGCTAGTCTAGCGGGACCGTACAATGAGCAGTTCTTC
NA,TRBJ1-5,TRBV6-5,few,CASSIRENQPQHF,TGTGCCAGCAGTATAAGGGAAAATCAGCCCCAGCATTTT
NA,TRBJ1-4,TRBV7-9,NA,CASSSTGARLNEKLFF,TGTGCCAGCAGCTCAACGGGGGCTCGACTTAATGAAAAACTGTTTTTT
TRBD2,TRBJ2-1,TRBV5-1,NA,CASSLTSGGADNEQFF,TGCGCCAGCAGCTTGACTAGCGGGGGGGCCGACAATGAGCAGTTCTTC
NA,TRBJ1-6,TRBV10-3,NA,CAISESRSGSDLHF,TGTGCCATCAGTGAGTCGCGTTCGGGCAGTGATCTCCACTTT
TRBD2,TRBJ2-3,TRBV19,few,CASSPRTSVTDTQYF,TGTGCCAGTAGTCCTCGGACTAGCGTCACAGATACGCAGTATTTT
NA,TRBJ2-3,TRBV18,once,CASSPPEAGTTDTQYF,TGTGCCAGCTCACCACCTGAAGCGGGCACCACAGATACGCAGTATTTT
NA,TRBJ2-1,TRBV7-2,NA,CASSPPGGHYEQFF,TGTGCCAGCAGCCCTCCGGGGGGCCACTATGAGCAGTTCTTC
NA,TRBJ1-1,TRBV7-3,once,CASSSGRDTEAFF,TGTGCCAGCAGCTCCGGACGTGACACTGAAGCTTTCTTT
NA,TRBJ1-6,TRBV30,NA,CAWSVGSTGNSPLHF,TGTGCCTGGAGTGTGGGGTCTACAGGGAATTCACCCCTCCACTTT
NA,TRBJ1-2,TRBV28,few,CASSLGGNYGYTF,TGTGCCAGCAGTTTGGGAGGGAACTATGGCTACACCTTC
TRBD1,TRBJ2-1,TRBV10-3,once,CAIRPGTGPYNEQFF,TGTGCCATCAGACCCGGGACAGGCCCCTACAATGAGCAGTTCTTC
TRBD1,TRBJ2-7,TRBV10-1,NA,CASSDPGQGTYEQYF,TGCGCCAGCAGTGATCCGGGACAGGGGACTTACGAGCAGTACTTC
TRBD1,TRBJ2-3,TRBV10-3,NA,CAISEGTGGTDTQYF,TGTGCCATCAGTGAGGGGACAGGCGGCACAGATACGCAGTATTTT